This T cell receptor beta chain appears in the sequencing data of a study of breast tumors, draining lymph nodes, adjacent tissues. Study-wide findings and caveats: Data fit most tumor T cells coming from lymph node, expanding in tumor. Tumor TCR diversity was below lymph nodes but above nontumor tissue. The lymph node origin of tumor T cells was framed as consistent with a hypothesis, not demonstrated.

TCRdb called the multiplex PCR reads again in MiXCR, with one record for every CDR3 protein. The table lists 150,000 to 200,000 distinct CDR3 sequences, 30% to 40% of them singletons. With regard to this clonotype: Its antigen is still unknown.

The CDR3 is 14 amino acids. V lost 8 bases and J lost 2; bases outside the gene matches: 7. Germline CDR1 SGDLS, CDR2 YYNGEE. The lymph nodes were axillary draining lymph nodes from breast cancer patients. The clonotype comes from a female donor with breast cancer. Some clones in this sample may be carry-over from other donors' samples. V usage is TRBV9 and J usage is TRBJ2-3; 8 bases agree with TRBD1. Sequencing used axillary lymph node tissue. CDR3 in DNA: TGTGCCAGGACCGGGACAGGTGACACAGATACGCAGTATTTT. It specifies CARTGTGDTDTQYF.